Listed here are 15 T cell receptor beta chains from one sample, sequenced in a study of blood T cell repertoires in COVID-19. Profiled with immunoSEQ multiplex PCR; TCRdb holds only in-frame clones, not every one. The sample comprises around 100,000 clones, around 81% of which are singletons, and 10% to 15% rests with the top ten. The sequencing sample was made of peripheral blood. The receptors here all came from a man aged 50 or older with active or convalescent COVID-19.

The V gene is TRBV29-1, the J gene TRBJ2-2, with 10 positions matching TRBD2. CDR1 and CDR2 from the germline V gene are SQVTM and ANQGSEA. Trimming removed 5 bases from V and 5 bases from J; junction bases left unmatched: 5. The CDR3 spans 14 residues. CDR3 coding DNA: TGCAGCGTTCTGGAACTAGCGGGAACCGGGGAGCTGTTTTTT. Amino acids: CSVLELAGTGELFF.

This sequence joins TRBV19 and TRBJ2-1; D is perhaps TRBD1 (6 bases). Trimming left V 6 bases short and J 4 bases short, with 10 bases between. Looked up from germline, CDR1 is LNHDA and CDR2 is SQIVND (reference sequence). CDR3 length: 13 amino acids. CDR3 amino acids: CASRDDRYNEQFF. The CDR3 nucleotides read TGTGCCAGTAGGGATGACAGGTACAATGAGCAGTTCTTC.

There are a few counts of this clone. One end of the junction fails to match germline, which may point to a read error. The chain carries TRBV7-7 and TRBJ2-7; 7 bases align to TRBD2. This CDR3 is built from 14 residues. Germline CDR1 is SSHAT and CDR2 is FNYEAQ (reference sequence). The CDR3 here is CASSLGAGNYEQYF. The DNA for the CDR3 is TGTGCTAGCAGCTTAGGAGCGGGGAACTACGAGCAGTACTTC.

The J gene is TRBJ2-4, the V gene TRBV5-4; possible D gene TRBD1, 5 bases. Germline V gene lookup returns CDR1 SGHNT and CDR2 YYREEE (reference sequence). Trimming removed 0 bases from V and 9 bases from J, with 16 bases in between. The CDR3 length is 15 residues. The CDR3 DNA reads TGTGCCAGCAGCTTGGGTGGCAGGGATGGGGTCATTCAGTACTTC. Residues: CASSLGGRDGVIQYF.

V is TRBV28 and J is TRBJ1-2; 7 bases fit TRBD1. This CDR3 has 13 amino acids. V lost 4 bases and J lost 8; bases outside the gene matches: 7. Germline CDR1 is MDHEN and CDR2 is SYDVKM. The CDR3: CASSSRQGLGYTF. The CDR3 DNA reads TGTGCCAGCAGTTCAAGACAGGGCCTCGGCTACACCTTC.

The CDR3, as DNA: TGTGCCAGCAGTTTTGCGGGAGCAGAGACCCAGTACTTC. Protein: CASSFAGAETQYF. V usage is TRBV6-2 or TRBV6-3 and J usage is TRBJ2-5, with TRBD2 identical over 7 bases. Germline V lookup: CDR1 MNHEY, CDR2 SVGEGT. The CDR3 spans 13 residues. V lost 4 bases to trimming and J lost 4 bases; unmatched junction nucleotides: 3.

This sequence joins TRBV11-3 and TRBJ2-7, with D perhaps matching TRBD2 (5 bases). The CDR3 loop spans 14 amino acids. Trimming cost V 0 bases and J 2 bases, with 8 bases left between them. The germline V gene has CDR1 SGHNT and CDR2 YENEEA. The CDR3 region has the DNA TGTGCCAGCAGCTTAGACGACTACACCTACGAGCAGTACTTC. Translation gives CASSLDDYTYEQYF.

This clone has only one observation. This chain uses TRBV5-1 with TRBJ2-5, with 10 bases fitting TRBD1. This CDR3 region has 14 residues. Germline CDR1 is SGHRS and CDR2 is YFSETQ. V shed 3 bases, J shed 3 bases, and the junction held 2 bases outside the gene matches. DNA of the CDR3: TGCGCCAGCAGCTCGGGACAGGGGAAAGAGACCCAGTACTTC. Its translation is CASSSGQGKETQYF.

The chain has TRBV24-1 and TRBJ2-3; D perhaps matches TRBD1 (6 bases). This CDR3 contains 14 residues. Germline CDR1 and CDR2: KGHDR and SFDVKD. Trimming stripped 4 bases from V and 7 bases from J, with 14 bases between. CDR3 loop: CATSDPRDIHTQYF. The DNA for the CDR3 is TGTGCCACCAGTGACCCACGGGACATACATACGCAGTATTTT.

J is TRBJ1-2 and V is TRBV19; TRBD1 matches at 7 bases. With 5 bases clipped from V and 4 bases from J, the junction kept 10 bases outside the gene matches. Germline CDR1 reads LNHDA; CDR2 reads SQIVND (reference sequence). This CDR3 is 15 amino acids long. CDR3 sequence reads: CASSEDGGTVYGYTF. The CDR3 DNA follows: TGTGCCAGTAGTGAGGACGGAGGGACAGTCTATGGCTACACCTTC.

Here the CDR3 reads CASRLNNSPLHF. DNA of the CDR3: TGTGCCAGCAGACTTAACAATTCACCCCTCCACTTT. The chain uses TRBV7-9 and TRBJ1-6; D uncertain. CDR3 length: 12 amino acids. Germline-derived CDR1 and CDR2 are SEHNR and FQNEAQ (reference sequence). The V end was cut by 6 bases, the J end by 7 bases, with 7 bases between.

In nucleotides, the CDR3 is TGTGCCACCAGAGGGACAGGGATCAATGAGCAGTTCTTC. Its translation is CATRGTGINEQFF. The chain has TRBV24-1 and TRBJ2-1; 9 bases match TRBD1. V dropped 7 bases and J dropped 6; count of bases not matched to a gene: 3. The V gene's germline CDR1 is KGHDR and CDR2 SFDVKD. The CDR3 sequence is 13 residues long.

The chain uses TRBV5-4 and TRBJ2-3; TRBD1 matches at 8 bases. This CDR3 comprises 14 residues. V lost 4 bases and J lost 0; bases outside the gene matches: 1. The germline gives CDR1 SGHNT, CDR2 YYREEE (reference sequence). The CDR3 loop is CASSQGASTDTQYF. CDR3 sequence (DNA): TGTGCCAGCAGCCAGGGGGCCAGCACAGATACGCAGTATTTT.

This chain connects TRBV27 to TRBJ2-1, with D tentatively TRBD1 (5 bases). The CDR3 loop spans 13 amino acids. Germline CDR1 reads MNHEY; CDR2 reads SMNVEV (reference sequence). V was cut by 6 bases and J by 2 bases, with 8 bases left in between. DNA for the CDR3: TGTGCCAGCAGGCAGGGCACCTACAATGAGCAGTTCTTC. It yields the protein CASRQGTYNEQFF.

This chain connects TRBV25-1 to TRBJ1-5; TRBD1 matches 7 bases. Germline assignment: CDR1 MGHDK and CDR2 SYGVNS. V dropped 6 bases and J dropped 7; count of bases not matched to a gene: 9. This CDR3 contains 14 residues. The CDR3: CASSLGGAGQPQHF. The CDR3 region has the DNA TGTGCCAGCAGCCTAGGGGGCGCGGGCCAGCCCCAGCATTTT.